This TCR beta chain was sequenced in a study of blood T cell repertoires in COVID-19. The germline V gene encodes CDR1 KGHSH and CDR2 LQKENI. This CDR3 comprises 14 residues. The V and J ends lost 1 base and 4 bases, in that order; junction bases with no gene match: 2. This table comes from immunoSEQ multiplex PCR, and its TCRdb copy is limited to in-frame clones, with some not included. This repertoire shows under 200,000 clones, roughly 85% found once; its top ten account for 4.5% to 5%. The chain has TRBV18 and TRBJ2-7, with 9 positions matching TRBD2. This TCR was recovered from a woman older than 75 with acute or convalescent COVID-19. The sequenced material came from peripheral blood. CDR3 nucleotide sequence: TGTGCCAGCTCACCACGGCGGGAGGGTTACGAGCAGTACTTC. Its translation is CASSPRREGYEQYF.